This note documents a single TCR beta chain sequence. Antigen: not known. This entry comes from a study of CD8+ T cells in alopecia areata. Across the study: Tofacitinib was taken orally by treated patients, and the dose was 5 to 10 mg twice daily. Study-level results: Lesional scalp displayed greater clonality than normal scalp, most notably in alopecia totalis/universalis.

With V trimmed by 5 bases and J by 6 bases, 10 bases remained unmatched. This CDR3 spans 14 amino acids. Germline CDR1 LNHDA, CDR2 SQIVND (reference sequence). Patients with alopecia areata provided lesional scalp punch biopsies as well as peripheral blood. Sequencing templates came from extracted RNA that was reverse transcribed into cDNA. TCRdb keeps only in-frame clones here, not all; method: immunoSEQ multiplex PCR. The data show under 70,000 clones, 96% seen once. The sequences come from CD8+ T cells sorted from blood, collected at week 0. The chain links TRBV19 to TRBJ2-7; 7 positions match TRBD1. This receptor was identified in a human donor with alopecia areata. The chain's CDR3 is CASSGTASLGEQYF. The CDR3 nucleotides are TGTGCCAGTAGTGGGACAGCCTCCCTCGGCGAGCAGTACTTC.